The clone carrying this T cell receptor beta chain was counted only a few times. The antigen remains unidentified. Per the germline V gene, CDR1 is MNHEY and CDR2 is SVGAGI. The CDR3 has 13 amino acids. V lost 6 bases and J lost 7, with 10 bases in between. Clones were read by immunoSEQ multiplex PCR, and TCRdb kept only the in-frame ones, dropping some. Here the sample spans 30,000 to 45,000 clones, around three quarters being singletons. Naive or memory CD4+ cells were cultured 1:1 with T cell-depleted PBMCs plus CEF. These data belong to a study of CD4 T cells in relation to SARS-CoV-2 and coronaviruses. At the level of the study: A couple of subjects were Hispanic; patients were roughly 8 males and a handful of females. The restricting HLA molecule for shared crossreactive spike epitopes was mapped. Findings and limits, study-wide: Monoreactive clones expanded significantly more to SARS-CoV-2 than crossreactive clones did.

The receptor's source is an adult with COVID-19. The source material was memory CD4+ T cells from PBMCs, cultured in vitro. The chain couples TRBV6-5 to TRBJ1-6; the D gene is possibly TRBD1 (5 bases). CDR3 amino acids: CASSRDFNSPLHF. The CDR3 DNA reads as TGTGCCAGCAGCAGGGACTTCAATTCACCCCTCCACTTT.